These 20 T cell receptor beta chains were sequenced from one sample in a study of blood T cells in healthy people across ages. Through a sample-barcoded 5' primer and a J-beta primer mix, a second PCR was run for roughly 6 to 12 cycles. TCRdb independently ran MiXCR on the 5' RACE reads; one entry per CDR3 protein. The table lists 450,000 to 700,000 distinct CDR3 sequences, 25% to 30% of them singletons. Sequencing input: blood. The receptor source for this set is a woman between 65 and 79 years old in good health.

This clonotype was found many times. The chain uses TRBV7-2 and TRBJ1-2, with a tentative D call TRBD1 (5 bases). V was clipped by 2 bases and J by 3 bases, with 13 bases between them. Germline CDR1 reads SGHTA; CDR2 reads FQGNSA. The CDR3 spans 15 residues. This chain's CDR3 is CASSLRWGEDYGYTF. Here the CDR3 DNA reads TGTGCCAGCAGCTTAAGATGGGGGGAGGACTATGGCTACACCTTC.

V is TRBV5-1 and J is TRBJ2-5; TRBD2 is a possible D gene (5 bases). V lost 5 bases and J 2 bases, leaving 10 bases between the germline ends. The germline V gene encodes CDR1 SGHRS and CDR2 YFSETQ. The CDR3 is made up of 13 amino acids. The CDR3 loop reads CASRDGEQETQYF. CDR3 DNA sequence: TGCGCCAGCAGGGACGGGGAGCAAGAGACCCAGTACTTC.

V is TRBV6-4 and J is TRBJ2-6, with D perhaps TRBD1 (6 bases). V shed 0 bases and J shed 0 bases, with 18 bases lying between them. CDR1 and CDR2 from the germline V gene are MRHNA and SNTAGT. The CDR3 loop spans 20 amino acids. CDR3 sequence reads: CASSDSTFDRPSSGANVLTF. CDR3 sequence (DNA): TGTGCCAGCAGTGACTCCACCTTCGACAGGCCGAGCTCTGGGGCCAACGTCCTGACTTTC.

The chain has TRBV7-2 and TRBJ1-3; no definite D call. This CDR3 has 15 residues. V was pared by 5 bases and J by 4 bases, with 15 bases between. Germline V CDR1 and CDR2: SGHTA, FQGNSA. CDR3 region: CASSPSMRAGNTIYF. The CDR3, as DNA: TGTGCCAGCAGCCCTTCGATGAGGGCCGGAAACACCATATATTTT.

This clonotype has only a few counts. The chain joins TRBV7-3 to TRBJ2-7; 10 nucleotides agree with TRBD1. Trimming took 5 bases from V and 6 from J; bases not matched to a gene: 4. CDR3 length equals 13 residues. Germline values: CDR1 SGHTA, CDR2 FQGTGA. This chain's CDR3 is CASSPGQGGEQYF. As DNA, the CDR3 is TGTGCCAGCAGCCCAGGACAGGGGGGCGAGCAGTACTTC.

This chain joins TRBV12-3 or TRBV12-4 and TRBJ2-7; D is possibly TRBD2 (6 bases). V lost 1 base and J 6 bases, leaving 10 bases between the germline ends. This CDR3 has 13 residues. For the CDR3, the DNA is TGTGCCAGCAGTTTAGGGGGGGAAGCCGAGCAGTACTTC. Its protein is CASSLGGEAEQYF.

This clonotype was found a few times. The chain employs TRBV6-2 or TRBV6-3 and TRBJ2-5; 7 bases align to TRBD1. Germline loops: CDR1 MNHEY, CDR2 SVGEGT. With 4 bases clipped from V and 4 bases from J, the junction kept 9 bases outside the gene matches. This CDR3 comprises 15 residues. DNA of the CDR3: TGTGCCAGCAGTTTCGGACAGGAGTTTTCAGAGACCCAGTACTTC. It is translated as CASSFGQEFSETQYF.

This clonotype was seen more than once but under ten times. The chain joins TRBV4-3 to TRBJ1-4; D is undetermined. Trimming cost V 7 bases and J 4 bases, with 10 bases left between them. Germline loops: CDR1 LGHNA, CDR2 YSLEER. CDR3 length: 13 amino acids. This CDR3 reads CASTRNLNEKLFF. CDR3 sequence (DNA): TGCGCCAGCACCAGGAATCTTAATGAAAAACTGTTTTTT.

Ten or more counts support this clonotype. J is TRBJ2-7 and V is TRBV7-2; D unresolved. Germline V lookup: CDR1 SGHTA, CDR2 FQGNSA. V lost 5 bases to trimming and J lost 3 bases, with 11 bases between them. The CDR3 totals 13 residues. The CDR3, as DNA: TGTGCCAGCAGCGGCGATACTTACTACGAGCAGTACTTC. This translates into CASSGDTYYEQYF.

This chain joins TRBV20-1 and TRBJ1-1, with a weak D call TRBD1 (5 bases). The CDR3 is made up of 14 amino acids. Germline V gene data show CDR1 as DFQATT and CDR2 as SNEGSKA (reference sequence). Trimming shortened V by 7 bases and J by 5 bases, and 20 bases separated the two germline ends. Written as DNA, the CDR3 is TGCAGTGACACCCCGATGGGGGGAAGTACTGAAGCTTTCTTT. Residues: CSDTPMGGSTEAFF.

This clonotype was found a few times. This rearrangement joins TRBV18 to TRBJ2-5, with D possibly TRBD1 on 5 matching bases. This CDR3 region has 15 residues. The V end was cut by 4 bases, the J end by 3 bases, with 15 bases between. In germline, CDR1 is KGHSH, CDR2 LQKENI. CDR3 DNA: TGTGCCAGCTCACTGCGCGCCATAGGGGAAGAGACCCAGTACTTC. The encoded protein is CASSLRAIGEETQYF.

This clonotype was counted only a few times. The rearrangement uses TRBV12-3 or TRBV12-4 and TRBJ2-2; the D gene is possibly TRBD1 (5 bases). Trimming took 2 bases from V and 0 from J, leaving 7 bases between them. This CDR3 is 15 amino acids long. This chain's CDR3 is CASSLPQANTGELFF. The CDR3 DNA reads as TGTGCCAGCAGTTTACCACAGGCGAACACCGGGGAGCTGTTTTTT.

This clonotype was recorded a few times. This sequence joins TRBV3-1 and TRBJ1-4; D gene uncertain. V was trimmed by 0 bases and J by 8 bases, leaving 25 bases between them. The V gene's germline CDR1 is LGHDT and CDR2 YNNKEL (reference sequence). The CDR3 runs 19 residues. CDR3 sequence reads: CASSQDLVGRPSGMEKLFF. CDR3 coding DNA: TGTGCCAGCAGCCAAGATCTAGTCGGGCGGCCCTCCGGCATGGAAAAACTGTTTTTT.

The V and J genes are TRBV9 and TRBJ2-7, with a possible D match to TRBD2 (6 bases). Germline loops: CDR1 SGDLS, CDR2 YYNGEE. V lost 0 bases and J lost 3, with 7 bases in between. CDR3 size: 13 residues. The DNA for the CDR3 is TGTGCCAGCAGCGTAGCGGAGGGCTACGAGCAGTACTTC. Amino acid sequence: CASSVAEGYEQYF. Variable domain in full (rest from reference TRBV9 and TRBJ2-7): DSGVTQTPKHLITATGQRVTLRCSPRSGDLSVYWYQQSLDQGLQFLIQYYNGEERAKGNILERFSAQQFPDLHSELNLSSLELGDSALYFCASSVAEGYEQYFGPGTRLTVT.

This clonotype was counted a few times. The chain combines TRBV12-3 or TRBV12-4 with TRBJ2-1, with 11 bases fitting TRBD2. The CDR3 is made up of 16 amino acids. J lost 3 bases, V lost 6 bases, and 7 bases had no gene match. CDR3 bases: TGTGCCAGCAGACTTAGCGGGGGGGCCGTCTACAATGAGCAGTTCTTC. Amino acid sequence: CASRLSGGAVYNEQFF.

This clonotype was recorded a few times. The chain combines TRBV7-6 with TRBJ2-4; TRBD2 might be the D (6 bases). Germline loops: CDR1 SGHVS, CDR2 FNYEAQ. This CDR3 is 17 amino acids long. Trimming stripped 1 base from V and 6 bases from J, with 19 bases between. This chain's CDR3 is CASSLEAAGGVGNIQYF. In nucleotides, the CDR3 is TGTGCCAGCAGCTTAGAGGCAGCCGGCGGGGTAGGAAACATTCAGTACTTC.

This rearrangement joins TRBV20-1 to TRBJ2-5; D remains unclear. The closer fit of TRBJ2-7 to the DNA end suggests the J call may be wrong. Germline loops: CDR1 DFQATT, CDR2 SNEGSKA (reference sequence). This CDR3 spans 10 amino acids. CDR3 protein: CSAINVEQYF. For the CDR3, the DNA is TGCAGTGCTATTAACGTCGAGCAGTACTTC.

V is TRBV12-3 or TRBV12-4 and J is TRBJ2-1; D perhaps matches TRBD2 (6 bases). The CDR3 extends over 15 amino acids. The germline V and J ends were trimmed by 2 bases and 11 bases, with 19 bases remaining between them. Here the CDR3 DNA reads TGTGCCAGCAGTTTATTAGGCAGGGAGGACACTAAGCAGTTCTTC. This translates into CASSLLGREDTKQFF.

Only a few counts were recorded for this clonotype. V and J are TRBV18 and TRBJ2-7; D possibly uses TRBD1 or TRBD2 (5 bases each). The J call may be faulty, since TRBJ2-5 better matches the DNA end. The CDR3 totals 16 residues. Germline V gives CDR1 KGHSH, CDR2 LQKENI. Written as DNA, the CDR3 is TGTGCCAGCTCAGATGAGGTGGGACCGAACGAAGAGACCCAGTACTTC. It is translated as CASSDEVGPNEETQYF.

CDR3 sequence: CASSVGGKLNTEAFF. The CDR3 nucleotides read TGTGCCAGCAGCGTAGGGGGAAAACTGAACACTGAAGCTTTCTTT. The V gene is TRBV9, the J gene TRBJ1-1; D unresolved. Trimming removed 0 bases at V and 0 bases at J, with 9 bases between. The germline V gene has CDR1 SGDLS and CDR2 YYNGEE. The CDR3 is made up of 15 amino acids.